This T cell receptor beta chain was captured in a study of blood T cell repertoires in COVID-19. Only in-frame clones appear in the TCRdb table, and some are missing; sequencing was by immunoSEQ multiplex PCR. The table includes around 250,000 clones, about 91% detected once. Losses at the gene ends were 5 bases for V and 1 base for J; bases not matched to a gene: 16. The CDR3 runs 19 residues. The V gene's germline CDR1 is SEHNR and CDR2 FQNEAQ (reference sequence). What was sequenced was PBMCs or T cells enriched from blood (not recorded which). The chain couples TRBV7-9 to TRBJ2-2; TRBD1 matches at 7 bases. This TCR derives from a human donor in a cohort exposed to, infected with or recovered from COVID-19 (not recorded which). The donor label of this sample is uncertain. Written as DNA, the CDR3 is TGTGCCAGCAGCCTGGGGACAGCCCGAAGGCCGAGGAACACCGGGGAGCTGTTTTTT. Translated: CASSLGTARRPRNTGELFF.